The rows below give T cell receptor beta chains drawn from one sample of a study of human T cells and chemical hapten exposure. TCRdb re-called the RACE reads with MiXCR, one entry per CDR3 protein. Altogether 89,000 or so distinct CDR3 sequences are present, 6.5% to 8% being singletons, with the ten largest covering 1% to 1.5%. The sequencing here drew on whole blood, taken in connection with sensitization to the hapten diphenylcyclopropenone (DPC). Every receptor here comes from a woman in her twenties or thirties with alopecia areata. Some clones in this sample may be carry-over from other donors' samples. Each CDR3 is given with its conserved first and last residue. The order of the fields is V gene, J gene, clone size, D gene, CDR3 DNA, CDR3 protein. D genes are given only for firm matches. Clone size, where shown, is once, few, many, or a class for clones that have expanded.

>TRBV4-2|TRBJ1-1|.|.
TGTGCCAGCGGGAACACTGAAGCTTTCTTT
CASGNTEAFF
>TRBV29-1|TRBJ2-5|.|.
TGCAGCGTTGAAGATCTGGGGTCCTTGACCCAGTACTTC
CSVEDLGSLTQYF
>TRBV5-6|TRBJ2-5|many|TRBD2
TGTGCCAGCAGCTTGTGGGGACTAGCGGGGGGGCCAGGTCGAGAGACCCAGTACTTC
CASSLWGLAGGPGRETQYF
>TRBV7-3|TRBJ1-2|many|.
TGTGCCAGCAGCTTAACAGGGTCCTATGGCTACACCTTC
CASSLTGSYGYTF
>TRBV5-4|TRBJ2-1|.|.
TGTGCCAGCAGCCCGGACAGTAGCTCCTACAATGAGCAGTTCTTC
CASSPDSSSYNEQFF
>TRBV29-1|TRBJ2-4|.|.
TGCAGCGTCAAGAACGATTTAGCCAAAAACATTCAGTACTTC
CSVKNDLAKNIQYF
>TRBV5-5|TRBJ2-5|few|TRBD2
TGTGCCAGCAGCTGGGTACTAGCGGGGGGTGAGACCCAGTACTTC
CASSWVLAGGETQYF
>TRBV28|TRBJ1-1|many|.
TGTGCCAGCAGTTTGGAGGGGTATAGTACTGAAGCTTTCTTT
CASSLEGYSTEAFF
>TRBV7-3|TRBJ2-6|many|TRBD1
TGTGCCAGCAGCCCGCACCCATGGCAGGGGGCTTTTGGGGCCAACGTCCTGACTTTC
CASSPHPWQGAFGANVLTF
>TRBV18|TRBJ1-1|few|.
TGTGCCAGCTCACCACTTCCTCCAGGTAGCACTGAAGCTTTCTTT
CASSPLPPGSTEAFF
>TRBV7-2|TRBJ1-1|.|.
TGTGCCAGCAGCTTTGGGGGAAGTAGGGCAATAAACACTGAAGCTTTCTTT
CASSFGGSRAINTEAFF
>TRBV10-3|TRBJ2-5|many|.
TGTGCCATCAGTGACTCAAGGGGACCCCACCAAGAGACCCAGTACTTC
CAISDSRGPHQETQYF
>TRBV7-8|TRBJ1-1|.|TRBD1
TGTGCCAGCAGCTTAGAGGGGGCCCTGAACACTGAAGCTTTCTTT
CASSLEGALNTEAFF
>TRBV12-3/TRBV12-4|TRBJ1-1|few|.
TGTGCCAGCAGTTTGAGGCAGGGAGGGAACACTGAAGCTTTCTTT
CASSLRQGGNTEAFF
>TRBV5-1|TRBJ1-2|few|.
TGCGCCAGCAGCTTGGGTCGGCTTTCAGGGGCTTATGGCTACACCTTC
CASSLGRLSGAYGYTF
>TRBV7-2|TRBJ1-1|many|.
TGTGCCAGCAGCCGAAACATGAACACTGAAGCTTTCTTT
CASSRNMNTEAFF
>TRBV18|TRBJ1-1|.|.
TGTGCCAGCTCACCTACGGTTTACACTGAAGCTTTCTTT
CASSPTVYTEAFF
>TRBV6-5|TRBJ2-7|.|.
TGTGCCAGCAGTAAAAACGGACAGCTTAATTTCTACGAGCAGTACTTC
CASSKNGQLNFYEQYF
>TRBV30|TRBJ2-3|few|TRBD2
TGTGCCTGGAGTTTTTTTTGGGGGGGGGCAGATACGCAGTATTTT
CAWSFFWGGADTQYF
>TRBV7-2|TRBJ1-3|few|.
TGTGCCAGCAGCCGCTTCAGGGCTACCTCTGGAAACACCATATATTTT
CASSRFRATSGNTIYF
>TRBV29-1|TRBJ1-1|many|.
TGCAGCGTTGAAGTCGGGTCCACCCTTAACACTGAAGCTTTCTTT
CSVEVGSTLNTEAFF
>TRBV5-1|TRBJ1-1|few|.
TGCGCCAGCAGCTTGGTCGTGGGGATGAACACTGAAGCTTTCTTT
CASSLVVGMNTEAFF